This T cell receptor beta chain was captured by sequencing in a study of cytomegalovirus exposure and HLA in healthy donors. Overall study: HLA-typed donors were the source of approximately 88 million unique TCRs, which an early data release held. Overall study findings and caveats: Common viral pathogens seemed, in a later analysis, to connect with several of the most significant clusters.

A single count supports this clone. Antigen specificity is unknown. It was with 60 Vbeta and 13 Jbeta primers that the PCR ran. Per the original methods: A later analysis counted approximately 80 million unique TCR beta chains, some 11 million shared. The table came from immunoSEQ multiplex PCR; TCRdb's copy has only in-frame clones and leaves some out. Clone size and V and J calls were adopted from that table, with D and trimming inferred from the DNA. Of 90,000 to 120,000 clones in the sample, approximately 76% were seen once. This TCR came from a man aged 18 to 35 in good health and CMV-seronegative. Input material: PBMCs.

The CDR3 loop reads CASSLSSFPGQGFYEQYF. The CDR3 DNA reads TGTGCCAGCAGTTTATCATCCTTTCCGGGACAGGGCTTCTACGAGCAGTACTTC. The chain employs TRBV27 and TRBJ2-7, with 9 bases aligning to TRBD1. This CDR3 comprises 18 residues. Germline V lookup: CDR1 MNHEY, CDR2 SMNVEV (reference sequence). The trim removed 0 bases at V and 3 bases at J, leaving 12 bases unmatched.